These 21 T cell receptor beta chains were sequenced from one sample in a study of T cell changes during pregnancy in multiple sclerosis. The protocol was immunoSEQ multiplex PCR, while the TCRdb copy is restricted to in-frame clones and leaves out a portion. The sample includes approximately 85,000 clones, 90% to 95% of them seen just once. The sample was peripheral blood, taken in the first trimester of pregnancy. These receptors were taken from a female donor with multiple sclerosis, enrolled in a pregnancy study.

The chain employs TRBV5-1 and TRBJ1-4, with D possibly TRBD1 on 5 matching bases. Germline V gene lookup returns CDR1 SGHRS and CDR2 YFSETQ. The CDR3 is 15 amino acids. Trimming took off 1 base at V and 5 bases at J, with 12 bases between the two ends. The CDR3 sequence: CASSLLSGGNEKLFF. The DNA of the CDR3 is TGCGCCAGCAGCTTGTTGTCGGGGGGAAATGAAAAACTGTTTTTT.

The chain links TRBV19 to TRBJ2-5; 7 nucleotides agree with TRBD1. The J segment lost 4 bases and the V segment lost 6 bases, leaving 8 bases of the junction unmatched. This CDR3 has 14 amino acids. The germline gives CDR1 LNHDA, CDR2 SQIVND (reference sequence). The CDR3 region is CASSRQGSRETQYF. The CDR3 bases are TGTGCCAGTAGCCGACAGGGATCTAGAGAGACCCAGTACTTC.

CDR3 DNA sequence: TGTGCCAGCAGCGGGACTAGCGGGAGAGATGGGGAGCTGTTTTTT. It specifies CASSGTSGRDGELFF. The chain links TRBV7-9 to TRBJ2-2, with 14 bases lining up with TRBD2. The germline V gene encodes CDR1 SEHNR and CDR2 FQNEAQ (reference sequence). J lost 8 bases, V lost 5 bases, and 4 bases had no gene match. The CDR3 consists of 15 residues.

The chain links TRBV18 to TRBJ2-1; 10 nucleotides agree with TRBD2. The CDR3 is made up of 16 amino acids. The V gene end was trimmed by 2 bases and the J gene end by 6 bases; junction bases not matched to a gene: 7. The V gene's germline CDR1 is KGHSH and CDR2 LQKENI. As DNA, the CDR3 is TGTGCCAGCTCACCAAATCTAGCGGGAGCGGGCAATGAGCAGTTCTTC. It is translated as CASSPNLAGAGNEQFF.

The chain uses TRBV18 and TRBJ1-2; possibly TRBD1 for D (6 bases). CDR3 length: 13 amino acids. Germline-derived CDR1 and CDR2 are KGHSH and LQKENI. V was cut by 5 bases and J by 4 bases, with 11 bases left in between. CDR3 sequence (DNA): TGTGCCAGCTCAGCAGGGGCCAGCTATGGCTACACCTTC. Translating gives CASSAGASYGYTF.

The CDR3 region has the DNA TGTGCCAGCAGTAGGGACAGGACCTTACACCAAGAGACCCAGTACTTC. Protein: CASSRDRTLHQETQYF. The V and J genes are TRBV27 and TRBJ2-5; 8 nucleotides line up with TRBD1. Germline assignment: CDR1 MNHEY and CDR2 SMNVEV (reference sequence). Losses at the gene ends were 5 bases for V and 0 bases for J; bases not matched to a gene: 8. The CDR3 sequence is 16 residues long.

J is TRBJ1-6 and V is TRBV5-5; D is perhaps TRBD1 (6 bases). This CDR3 is built from 14 residues. Looked up from germline, CDR1 is SGHKS and CDR2 is YYEKEE (reference sequence). Trimming stripped 7 bases from V and 9 bases from J, with 17 bases between. In DNA, the CDR3 is TGTGCCAGCGGACCGAGGGGGTTCTTTTCACCCCTCCACTTT. It translates to CASGPRGFFSPLHF.

The chain links TRBV6-4 to TRBJ2-7, with 8 bases lining up with TRBD2. Germline assignment: CDR1 MRHNA and CDR2 SNTAGT. Germline trimming cut 4 bases from V and 1 base from J; bases unmatched to any gene: 6. The CDR3 sequence is 15 residues long. As DNA, the CDR3 is TGTGCCAGCAGTGCGACTAGCGTCGATTCCTACGAGCAGTACTTC. This gives the protein CASSATSVDSYEQYF.

The chain joins TRBV7-7 to TRBJ2-2; tentatively, D is TRBD2 (6 bases). This CDR3 has 14 amino acids. Germline-derived CDR1 and CDR2 are SSHAT and FNYEAQ (reference sequence). The CDR3 coding sequence is TGTGCTAGCGGCCTGTCCCCTAACACCGGGGAGCTGTTTTTT. Residues: CASGLSPNTGELFF.

The chain uses TRBV29-1 and TRBJ2-1, with D unresolved. The germline V and J ends were trimmed by 5 bases and 4 bases, with 6 bases remaining between them. The V gene's germline CDR1 is SQVTM and CDR2 ANQGSEA. This CDR3 has 11 residues. CDR3 in amino acids: CSVSGYNEQFF. CDR3 nucleotide sequence: TGCAGCGTTTCCGGGTACAATGAGCAGTTCTTC.

Here the CDR3 DNA reads TGCGCCAGCAGCCCCCTAGCGGGAGGGCCCCTCTACGAGCAGTACTTC. This codes for CASSPLAGGPLYEQYF. The rearrangement uses TRBV4-1 and TRBJ2-7, with 12 bases aligning to TRBD2. With V trimmed by 4 bases and J by 3 bases, 7 bases remained unmatched. CDR1 and CDR2 from the germline V gene are MGHRA and YSYEKL. The CDR3 covers 16 residues.

The rearrangement links TRBV7-3 to TRBJ2-6, with D possibly matching TRBD2 (6 bases). The CDR3 loop spans 16 amino acids. V was shortened by 5 bases and J by 1 base, with 12 bases between the two germline ends. Germline V gene lookup returns CDR1 SGHTA and CDR2 FQGTGA. CDR3 loop: CASSPPGTSGANVLTF. DNA for the CDR3: TGTGCCAGCAGCCCCCCCGGGACTTCTGGGGCCAACGTCCTGACTTTC.

The chain recombines TRBV12-5 with TRBJ2-7; tentatively, D is TRBD2 (6 bases). The length of the CDR3 is 13 residues. V lost 5 bases to trimming and J lost 2 bases, with 10 bases between them. The germline CDR1 and CDR2 sequences are LGHNT and FRNRAP. Written as DNA, the CDR3 is TGTGCTAGTGGTCCAACGGGGGCCTACGAGCAGTACTTC. Residues: CASGPTGAYEQYF.

The rearrangement joins TRBV7-2 to TRBJ1-6; perhaps TRBD1 as D (6 bases). The ends were cut back, 5 bases at V and 9 bases at J, with 11 bases in the middle. Germline V gives CDR1 SGHTA, CDR2 FQGNSA. The CDR3 has 13 residues. This CDR3 is CASSTGYRSPLHF. The CDR3 DNA reads as TGTGCCAGCAGCACAGGGTATCGTTCACCCCTCCACTTT.

The chain carries TRBV7-2 and TRBJ1-3; D perhaps matches TRBD1 (6 bases). CDR1 is SGHTA, CDR2 FQGNSA, per germline. The CDR3 totals 16 residues. V was pared by 2 bases and J by 4 bases, with 15 bases between. The CDR3 reads CASSLTGTTAGNTIYF. CDR3 DNA sequence: TGTGCCAGCAGCTTAACCGGGACAACCGCGGGAAACACCATATATTTT.

Here the CDR3 DNA reads TGTGCCAGCAGTTTAGTGGGCAGACCTAGCTTCGGGGAGCTGTTTTTT. Its protein is CASSLVGRPSFGELFF. The chain carries TRBV27 and TRBJ2-2, with D perhaps matching TRBD2 (5 bases). The V end lost 2 bases, the J end lost 7 bases, and 17 bases lay between the germline ends. Germline CDR1 is MNHEY and CDR2 is SMNVEV (reference sequence). The CDR3 is 16 amino acids.

The V gene is TRBV6-5, the J gene TRBJ2-7; 7 nucleotides line up with TRBD2. The V segment lost 6 bases and the J segment 1 base; nucleotides outside the gene matches: 6. The CDR3 runs 14 residues. CDR1 and CDR2 from the germline V gene are MNHEY and SVGAGI. CDR3 protein: CASSRLAGSYEQYF. Written as DNA, the CDR3 is TGTGCCAGCAGCCGACTAGCCGGATCCTACGAGCAGTACTTC.

The V and J genes are TRBV7-9 and TRBJ1-4; D is unclear. Trimming cost V 0 bases and J 11 bases, with 7 bases left between them. Germline V gene sequence: CDR1 SEHNR, CDR2 FQNEAQ (reference sequence). This CDR3 is built from 12 residues. This CDR3 is CASSLAWEKLFF. DNA for the CDR3: TGTGCCAGCAGCTTAGCGTGGGAGAAACTGTTTTTT.

The V gene is TRBV9, the J gene TRBJ1-6; D uncertain. Trimming removed 0 bases at V and 10 bases at J, with 8 bases between. The CDR3 is 13 residues long. Germline CDR1 and CDR2: SGDLS and YYNGEE. The CDR3 sequence: CASSVDPSSPLHF. The CDR3 DNA sequence: TGTGCCAGCAGCGTAGATCCTAGCTCACCCCTCCACTTT.

The J gene is TRBJ2-5, the V gene TRBV7-7; TRBD2 aligns across 8 bases. Germline V gene data show CDR1 as SSHAT and CDR2 as FNYEAQ (reference sequence). V shed 2 bases and J 2 bases; nucleotides not matched to a gene: 7. CDR3 size: 16 residues. The CDR3 spells CASSLRPAGEQETQYF. CDR3 sequence (DNA): TGTGCCAGCAGCTTAAGGCCAGCGGGGGAACAAGAGACCCAGTACTTC. Supplemented by reference TRBV7-7 and TRBJ2-5, the full variable domain reads GAGVSQSPRYKVTKRGQDVTLRCDPISSHATLYWYQQALGQGPEFLTYFNYEAQPDKSGLPSDRFSAERPEGSISTLTIQRTEQRDSAMYRCASSLRPAGEQETQYFGPGTRLLVL.

The V gene is TRBV18, the J gene TRBJ2-2; a possible D gene is TRBD2 (5 bases). Trimming took 4 bases from V and 7 from J, leaving 16 bases between them. Germline V gene data show CDR1 as KGHSH and CDR2 as LQKENI. The CDR3 runs to 15 residues. CDR3 in DNA: TGTGCCAGCTCACAGACTACTGGCCACGGCGGGGAGCTGTTTTTT. This gives the protein CASSQTTGHGGELFF.